This TCR beta chain was sequenced in a study of blood T cell repertoires in COVID-19. Some clones are missing from TCRdb's copy, which holds only in-frame ones; the method was immunoSEQ multiplex PCR. This sample has under 250,000 clones, with 75% to 85% found just once. CDR1 and CDR2 (germline): SGHNT, YYREEE (reference sequence). CDR3 size: 14 residues. V shed 5 bases and J 7 bases; nucleotides not matched to a gene: 9. Sequenced sample: PBMCs or T cells enriched from blood (not recorded which). V usage is TRBV5-4 and J usage is TRBJ1-2, with TRBD1 identical over 9 bases. The clonotype originates from a man younger than 40 with acute COVID-19. DNA for the CDR3: TGTGCCAGCAGACCGGACAGGGGAGTTGGTGGCTACACCTTC. It specifies CASRPDRGVGGYTF.